The T cell receptor (beta chain) under discussion was sequenced for a study of control samples from healthy donors and cancer patients. V was shortened by 2 bases and J by 0 bases, with 8 bases between the two germline ends. CDR1 is MRHNA and CDR2 is SNTAGT in the germline V gene. The CDR3 loop spans 16 amino acids. TCRdb's table, derived via immunoSEQ multiplex PCR, lists solely in-frame clones and lacks some. The table shows 150,000 to 200,000 clones, with about 91% occurring only once. The rearrangement uses TRBV6-4 and TRBJ2-6; D is possibly TRBD1 (6 bases). Sample: blood. The TCR was taken from a man between 18 and 29 years old in good health. The CDR3 DNA is TGTGCCAGCAGTGACGGGACAAACTCTGGGGCCAACGTCCTGACTTTC. Protein product: CASSDGTNSGANVLTF.